This T cell receptor (beta chain) was obtained from a study of T-cell reconstitution after alpha-beta-depleted transplantation in children. The library targeted TCRbeta and was prepared with unique molecular identifiers. TCRdb used MiXCR to reprocess the PCR reads, holding one entry per CDR3 protein. Among about 440,000 distinct CDR3 sequences, approximately 41% were seen once, and the ten largest hold approximately 25%. The germline V gene encodes CDR1 SGHRS and CDR2 YFSETQ. The CDR3 contains 14 residues. With 0 bases removed from V and 6 bases from J, the gap between germline ends came to 9 bases. The receptor's source is a girl aged 2-15 years with aplastic anemia, due to receive a stem cell transplant. The specimen was PBMCs, collected before TCRalphabeta/CD19-depleted stem cell transplant. The gene calls are TRBV5-1 and TRBJ1-4; D possibly corresponds to TRBD1 (5 bases). Here the CDR3 reads CASSLGGFDEKLFF. The CDR3 DNA sequence: TGCGCCAGCAGCTTGGGGGGGTTTGATGAAAAACTGTTTTTT.